These T cell receptor beta chains were read from a single sample in a study of blood T cell repertoires in COVID-19. Repertoires were generated with immunoSEQ multiplex PCR, while TCRdb's copy carries only in-frame clones and drops some. This sample has 150,000 or so clones; roughly 90% occur once, and the top ten carry more than 4.5%. Sequencing input: peripheral blood. These receptors originate from a man younger than 40 with COVID-19, enrolled during active disease. The CDR3 runs from the conserved cysteine through the conserved F or W. Fields, in order: D gene, clone size, V gene, J gene, CDR3 protein, CDR3 DNA. D genes are given only for firm matches. Where a row states a size, it is once, few, many or the class of an expanded clone; other rows omit it.

d_call: NA; clone_size: NA; v_call: TRBV7-2; j_call: TRBJ1-4; cdr3_aa: CASSLGLPEKLFF; cdr3_nt: TGTGCCAGCAGCTTAGGGCTCCCAGAAAAACTGTTTTTT
d_call: NA; clone_size: NA; v_call: TRBV19; j_call: TRBJ1-2; cdr3_aa: CASSSPSDDGYTF; cdr3_nt: TGTGCCAGTAGTTCCCCCAGCGACGATGGCTACACCTTC
d_call: TRBD1; clone_size: once; v_call: TRBV4-1; j_call: TRBJ1-5; cdr3_aa: CASSQDWGQGGGNQPQHF; cdr3_nt: TGCGCCAGCAGCCAAGATTGGGGACAGGGCGGGGGCAATCAGCCCCAGCATTTT
d_call: NA; clone_size: NA; v_call: TRBV24-1; j_call: TRBJ1-5; cdr3_aa: CATSDLEGDQPQHF; cdr3_nt: TGTGCCACCAGTGATTTAGAAGGGGATCAGCCCCAGCATTTT
d_call: TRBD1; clone_size: NA; v_call: TRBV2; j_call: TRBJ1-2; cdr3_aa: CASSERDRGLEYGYTF; cdr3_nt: TGTGCCAGCAGTGAGCGGGACAGGGGGCTCGAATATGGCTACACCTTC
d_call: NA; clone_size: NA; v_call: TRBV9; j_call: TRBJ2-7; cdr3_aa: CASSVGVQALYEQYF; cdr3_nt: TGTGCCAGCAGCGTAGGGGTTCAGGCCCTATACGAGCAGTACTTC
d_call: NA; clone_size: NA; v_call: TRBV5-6; j_call: TRBJ2-7; cdr3_aa: CASSLRQAYEQYF; cdr3_nt: TGTGCCAGCAGCTTGCGGCAGGCTTACGAGCAGTACTTC
d_call: NA; clone_size: NA; v_call: TRBV6-5; j_call: TRBJ1-5; cdr3_aa: CASSTMGGDNQPQHF; cdr3_nt: TGTGCCAGCTCCACAATGGGGGGTGACAATCAGCCCCAGCATTTT
d_call: TRBD1; clone_size: NA; v_call: TRBV4-1; j_call: TRBJ1-2; cdr3_aa: CASSHHSGTGGYGYTF; cdr3_nt: TGCGCCAGCAGCCACCACTCCGGGACAGGGGGCTATGGCTACACCTTC
d_call: NA; clone_size: once; v_call: TRBV19; j_call: TRBJ2-1; cdr3_aa: CASSTPPDEQFF; cdr3_nt: TGTGCCAGTAGTACCCCCCCTGATGAGCAGTTCTTC
d_call: NA; clone_size: NA; v_call: TRBV29-1; j_call: TRBJ1-1; cdr3_aa: CSVELFREDTEAFF; cdr3_nt: TGCAGCGTTGAATTATTCCGGGAGGACACTGAAGCTTTCTTT
d_call: TRBD1; clone_size: once; v_call: TRBV18; j_call: TRBJ1-4; cdr3_aa: CASSRPGQGDEKLFF; cdr3_nt: TGTGCCAGCTCACGGCCGGGACAGGGAGATGAAAAACTGTTTTTT
d_call: TRBD1; clone_size: NA; v_call: TRBV6-5; j_call: TRBJ1-2; cdr3_aa: CASSYRETGNYGYTF; cdr3_nt: TGTGCCAGCAGTTACCGCGAGACAGGGAACTATGGCTACACCTTC
d_call: TRBD1; clone_size: NA; v_call: TRBV30; j_call: TRBJ1-3; cdr3_aa: CAWSTGALGNTIYF; cdr3_nt: TGTGCCTGGTCTACAGGGGCCTTGGGGAACACCATATATTTT
d_call: TRBD2; clone_size: NA; v_call: TRBV4-2; j_call: TRBJ2-2; cdr3_aa: CASSQLWLAGENTGELFF; cdr3_nt: TGTGCCAGCAGCCAACTTTGGCTAGCGGGAGAGAACACCGGGGAGCTGTTTTTT
d_call: TRBD2; clone_size: NA; v_call: TRBV6-6; j_call: TRBJ2-4; cdr3_aa: CASTRTSGSGIPLFAKNIQYF; cdr3_nt: TGTGCCAGCACTCGGACTAGCGGGAGCGGTATCCCACTCTTCGCCAAAAACATTCAGTACTTC
d_call: TRBD1; clone_size: NA; v_call: TRBV18; j_call: TRBJ2-7; cdr3_aa: CASSLQGPGGFTYEQYF; cdr3_nt: TGTGCCAGCTCACTCCAAGGTCCAGGGGGTTTTACGTACGAGCAGTACTTC
d_call: NA; clone_size: NA; v_call: TRBV9; j_call: TRBJ2-2; cdr3_aa: CASSVAPGTSNTGELFF; cdr3_nt: TGTGCCAGCAGCGTAGCCCCCGGGACTTCCAACACCGGGGAGCTGTTTTTT
d_call: TRBD1; clone_size: NA; v_call: TRBV6-2/TRBV6-3; j_call: TRBJ1-1; cdr3_aa: CASSYLPGGPKINTEAFF; cdr3_nt: TGTGCCAGCAGTTACTTGCCAGGGGGACCTAAAATCAACACTGAAGCTTTCTTT
d_call: TRBD1; clone_size: NA; v_call: TRBV5-4; j_call: TRBJ1-4; cdr3_aa: CASSPTGVLATNEKLFF; cdr3_nt: TGTGCCAGCAGCCCGACAGGGGTCCTTGCAACTAATGAAAAACTGTTTTTT
d_call: TRBD1; clone_size: few; v_call: TRBV27; j_call: TRBJ2-7; cdr3_aa: CASSDRGYEQYF; cdr3_nt: TGTGCCAGCAGTGACAGGGGCTACGAGCAGTACTTC
d_call: NA; clone_size: NA; v_call: TRBV2; j_call: TRBJ2-3; cdr3_aa: CASGSGGGTDTQYF; cdr3_nt: TGTGCCAGCGGGTCGGGCGGGGGCACAGATACGCAGTATTTT
d_call: NA; clone_size: NA; v_call: TRBV24-1; j_call: TRBJ1-5; cdr3_aa: CATSAGGEGRSNQPQHF; cdr3_nt: TGTGCCACCAGTGCTGGGGGGGAGGGCCGAAGCAATCAGCCCCAGCATTTT
d_call: TRBD1; clone_size: NA; v_call: TRBV5-1; j_call: TRBJ2-7; cdr3_aa: CASSLTTGWAYEQYF; cdr3_nt: TGCGCCAGCAGCTTAACGACAGGGTGGGCCTACGAGCAGTACTTC
d_call: TRBD1; clone_size: once; v_call: TRBV5-4; j_call: TRBJ1-1; cdr3_aa: CASSSRGDTEAFF; cdr3_nt: TGTGCCAGCAGTTCCAGGGGGGACACTGAAGCTTTCTTT
d_call: NA; clone_size: NA; v_call: TRBV29-1; j_call: TRBJ1-3; cdr3_aa: CSVMGGLSSGNTIYF; cdr3_nt: TGCAGCGTCATGGGGGGACTTAGCTCTGGAAACACCATATATTTT
d_call: TRBD1; clone_size: NA; v_call: TRBV27; j_call: TRBJ1-5; cdr3_aa: CASSLAGTVNQPQHF; cdr3_nt: TGTGCCAGCAGTTTAGCCGGGACAGTTAATCAGCCCCAGCATTTT
d_call: TRBD1; clone_size: NA; v_call: TRBV28; j_call: TRBJ1-2; cdr3_aa: CASSLWAGGADYGYTF; cdr3_nt: TGTGCCAGCAGTTTATGGGCAGGGGGCGCGGACTATGGCTACACCTTC
d_call: TRBD1; clone_size: NA; v_call: TRBV5-6; j_call: TRBJ1-1; cdr3_aa: CASSYQGAVAFF; cdr3_nt: TGTGCCAGCAGCTACCAGGGGGCGGTGGCTTTCTTT
d_call: NA; clone_size: NA; v_call: TRBV7-6; j_call: TRBJ1-1; cdr3_aa: CASSRRMNTEAFF; cdr3_nt: TGTGCCAGCAGCCGTAGAATGAACACTGAAGCTTTCTTT
d_call: TRBD2; clone_size: NA; v_call: TRBV30; j_call: TRBJ2-1; cdr3_aa: CAWSSGAYNEQFF; cdr3_nt: TGTGCCTGGTCTAGCGGGGCCTACAATGAGCAGTTCTTC
d_call: TRBD2; clone_size: NA; v_call: TRBV7-2; j_call: TRBJ2-3; cdr3_aa: CASSLEVLAGADTQYF; cdr3_nt: TGTGCCAGCAGCTTAGAGGTTCTAGCGGGAGCAGATACGCAGTATTTT
d_call: TRBD1; clone_size: NA; v_call: TRBV19; j_call: TRBJ1-4; cdr3_aa: CASSRTGAVVNEKLFF; cdr3_nt: TGTGCCAGTAGCAGGACAGGAGCCGTCGTTAATGAAAAACTGTTTTTT
d_call: TRBD1; clone_size: NA; v_call: TRBV28; j_call: TRBJ1-5; cdr3_aa: CASRLGTASNQPQHF; cdr3_nt: TGTGCCAGCAGACTCGGGACAGCTAGCAATCAGCCCCAGCATTTT
d_call: NA; clone_size: NA; v_call: TRBV14; j_call: TRBJ2-7; cdr3_aa: CASSQKAAGPNYEQYF; cdr3_nt: TGTGCCAGCAGCCAAAAGGCCGCAGGTCCCAACTACGAGCAGTACTTC
d_call: NA; clone_size: NA; v_call: TRBV9; j_call: TRBJ1-4; cdr3_aa: CASSSTGSREKLFF; cdr3_nt: TGTGCCAGCAGCTCAACAGGGTCGAGAGAAAAACTGTTTTTT
d_call: TRBD2; clone_size: NA; v_call: TRBV5-6; j_call: TRBJ2-7; cdr3_aa: CASSVWARLAGGVKQYF; cdr3_nt: TGTGCCAGCAGCGTGTGGGCTCGACTAGCGGGAGGCGTCAAGCAGTACTTC
d_call: NA; clone_size: many; v_call: TRBV4-3; j_call: TRBJ1-6; cdr3_aa: CASSQDQRIPLHF; cdr3_nt: TGCGCCAGCAGCCAAGATCAGAGGATTCCCCTCCACTTT
d_call: NA; clone_size: NA; v_call: TRBV5-4; j_call: TRBJ2-5; cdr3_aa: CASSPRSGEETQYF; cdr3_nt: TGTGCCAGCAGTCCCAGGAGCGGAGAAGAGACCCAGTACTTC
d_call: NA; clone_size: NA; v_call: TRBV12-3/TRBV12-4; j_call: TRBJ2-7; cdr3_aa: CASTPQGAYEQYF; cdr3_nt: TGTGCCAGCACCCCCCAAGGGGCCTACGAGCAGTACTTC
d_call: NA; clone_size: NA; v_call: TRBV12-3/TRBV12-4; j_call: TRBJ2-7; cdr3_aa: CASSFWLREQYF; cdr3_nt: TGTGCCAGCAGTTTTTGGCTCCGAGAGCAGTACTTC
d_call: TRBD2; clone_size: NA; v_call: TRBV2; j_call: TRBJ2-1; cdr3_aa: CASSLSGSVYNEQFF; cdr3_nt: TGTGCCAGCAGTTTGAGCGGGAGCGTCTACAATGAGCAGTTCTTC
d_call: NA; clone_size: NA; v_call: TRBV14; j_call: TRBJ2-7; cdr3_aa: CASSPPDPGLHEQYF; cdr3_nt: TGTGCCAGCAGCCCACCCGATCCAGGGCTTCACGAGCAGTACTTC
d_call: NA; clone_size: NA; v_call: TRBV7-2; j_call: TRBJ2-7; cdr3_aa: CASSLRIEQYF; cdr3_nt: TGTGCCAGCAGCCTCAGGATCGAGCAGTACTTC
d_call: TRBD2; clone_size: medium-sized; v_call: TRBV7-2; j_call: TRBJ2-7; cdr3_aa: CASSLLWLAGNSYEQYF; cdr3_nt: TGTGCCAGCAGCTTACTGTGGCTAGCGGGGAACTCCTACGAGCAGTACTTC
d_call: TRBD1; clone_size: NA; v_call: TRBV5-4; j_call: TRBJ2-7; cdr3_aa: CASSLARQGNYEQYF; cdr3_nt: TGTGCCAGCAGCTTGGCCCGACAGGGGAACTACGAGCAGTACTTC
d_call: TRBD2; clone_size: once; v_call: TRBV30; j_call: TRBJ2-1; cdr3_aa: CAWSVQLAGGPGYFVEQFF; cdr3_nt: TGTGCCTGGAGTGTACAGCTAGCGGGAGGGCCGGGGTATTTTGTTGAGCAGTTCTTC
d_call: TRBD2; clone_size: once; v_call: TRBV7-9; j_call: TRBJ2-2; cdr3_aa: CASSQSGRNTGELFF; cdr3_nt: TGTGCCAGCAGCCAGAGCGGGAGGAACACCGGGGAGCTGTTTTTT